This TCR beta chain was documented in a study of T cell responses to AZD1222 COVID-19 vaccine (dated by TCRdb to the early 2020s). About the study as a whole: Because spike-specific TCR depth and breadth did not differ between the two schedules, AZD1222 recipients who got a second dose at roughly 4 weeks were pooled with those who got a second dose at roughly 12 weeks. TCR sequencing covered more than 230 trial participants: 200 to 210 given two doses of AZD1222 and 26 given two doses of MenACWY control vaccine. Trial participants were enrolled by age into 18-55, 56-69 and 70-plus year subgroups, with approximately 150, 28 and 58 TCR-sequenced participants respectively.

The CDR3 regions of human TCRbeta chains were analyzed by immunosequencing. The authors' pipeline ran thus. Repertoire TCRs were checked for matches against a reference library of SARS-CoV-2-specific TCRs that had been generated using the MIRA antigen-specificity platform. Breadth was defined as the fraction of unique TCRs that were SARS-CoV-2-associated, and depth was defined as the fraction of total T cells that were SARS-CoV-2-associated. Using the MIRA data, every spike-specific TCR was mapped to the spike region that the TCR reacted to and assigned to either a CD4 or a CD8 class. Log10-transformed breadth and depth values were compared by one-way ANOVA with Sidak's multiple comparisons tests. What TCRdb holds here is the immuneACCESS table cut down to in-frame rearrangements. Part of the clones is not present; checked against another copy, under half of the missing clones reflect an unresolved V gene, and the others are unexplained. V, J and clone size reflect that table, while D and trimming were determined from the DNA. This sample holds around 130,000 clones; around 91% were observed only once. Approximately 3.4% of the sample is in the top ten clones.

Inclusive of the bounding cysteine and phenylalanine, the CDR3 is 14 residues long. CDR3 DNA is the only sequence kept; it has 42 bases, read in frame from the first base. The germline V and J ends show losses of 5 bases and 3 bases respectively, and no gene match explains 1 base of the junction. The CDR1 and CDR2 encoded by the germline V gene (reference sequence) are LNHDA and SQIVND. This clone was observed a single time. No cognate antigen has been identified for it. There are no base qualities to consult, and no much larger clone falls within one base. This sample's time point label indicates: baseline before first vaccination. The vaccinee samples were drawn from two UK trials, COV001 and COV002, one of which was a single-blind randomized controlled phase 2/3 trial testing AZD1222 (ChAdOx1 nCoV-19) in healthy adults. For TCRbeta chain sequencing, PBMC samples from trial participants were taken at day 0 and at day 28 after the second dose.

Beyond this particular receptor, the publication reports: Vaccine-associated CD4 TCRs spanned the whole spike protein, with dominant responses in regions 160-218 and 743-854. Because no day 14 peak-response samples were available, the repertoires could be characterized only after the peak T cell response. Conclusions about previously exposed vaccinees are limited because only a handful of AZD1222 recipients were SARS-CoV-2 seropositive at baseline. Participants were mostly white British and included more females than males, and it was suggested by the authors that clonal diversity may have been underestimated. Reportedly, close to half of the unique spike-specific TCRs recognized epitopes lying outside the regions that are mutated in the B.1.351 and B.1.1.7 variants. After two AZD1222 doses, spike-specific TCR breadth and depth were significantly higher than at day 0 and than in MenACWY recipients. In the small 56-69-year group, the increase in depth fell short of significance, most likely because of low power.

The sequence was collected from an adult in good health. The chain was built from TRBV19 and TRBJ2-7; 13 central nucleotides agree with TRBD2. Specimen: peripheral blood, collected on day 0 of AZD1222 vaccination. The nucleotide sequence reads as follows: TGTGCCAGTAGTGGACTAGCGGGGGACTACGAGCAGTACTTC. It codes for CASSGLAGDYEQYF.